The sequence of this T cell receptor beta chain was determined in a study of chemoradiotherapy in HPV16-positive cancers. TCRdb's copy holds only in-frame clones and misses some; the assay was immunoSEQ multiplex PCR. The sample gives some 22,000 clones, roughly 84% of which show up once; 4.5% is in the top ten. Repeated repertoire sampling spanned the course of chemoradiotherapy. This CDR3 contains 16 residues. V dropped 4 bases and J dropped 0 bases, with 12 bases sitting between them. Germline values: CDR1 MNHEY, CDR2 SVGAGI. This receptor was taken from a human donor with HPV-associated anogenital cancer. The sample was blood, taken from a patient who underwent chemoradiotherapy. This sequence joins TRBV6-5 and TRBJ1-4; D remains unclear. CDR3 sequence: CASSSVGVATNEKLFF. DNA for the CDR3: TGTGCCAGCAGTTCGGTCGGAGTTGCAACTAATGAAAAACTGTTTTTT.